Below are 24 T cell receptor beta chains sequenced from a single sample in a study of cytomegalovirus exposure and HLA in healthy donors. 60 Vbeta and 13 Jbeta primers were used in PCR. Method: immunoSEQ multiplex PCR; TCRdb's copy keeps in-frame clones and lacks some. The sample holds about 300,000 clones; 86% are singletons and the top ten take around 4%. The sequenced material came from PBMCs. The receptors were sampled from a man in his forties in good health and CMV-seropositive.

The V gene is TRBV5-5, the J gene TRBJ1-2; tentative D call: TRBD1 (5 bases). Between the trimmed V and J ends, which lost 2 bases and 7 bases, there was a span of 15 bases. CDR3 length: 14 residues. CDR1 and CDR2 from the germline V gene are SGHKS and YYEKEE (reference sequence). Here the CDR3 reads CASSFLDTRGGYTF. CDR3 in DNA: TGTGCCAGCAGCTTCCTGGACACCCGCGGTGGCTACACCTTC.

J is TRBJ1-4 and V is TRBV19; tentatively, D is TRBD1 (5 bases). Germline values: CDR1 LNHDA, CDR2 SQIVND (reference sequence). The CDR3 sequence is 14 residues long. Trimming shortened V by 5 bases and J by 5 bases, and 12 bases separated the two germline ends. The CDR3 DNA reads TGTGCCAGTAGTGCCAGCAGGGTAAATGAAAAACTGTTTTTT. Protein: CASSASRVNEKLFF.

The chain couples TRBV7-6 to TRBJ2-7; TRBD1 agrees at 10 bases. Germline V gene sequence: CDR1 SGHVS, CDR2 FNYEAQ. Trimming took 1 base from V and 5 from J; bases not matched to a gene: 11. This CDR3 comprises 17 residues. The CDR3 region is CASSLGGTGANWDEQYF. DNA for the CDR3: TGTGCCAGCAGCTTAGGGGGGACAGGGGCGAATTGGGACGAGCAGTACTTC.

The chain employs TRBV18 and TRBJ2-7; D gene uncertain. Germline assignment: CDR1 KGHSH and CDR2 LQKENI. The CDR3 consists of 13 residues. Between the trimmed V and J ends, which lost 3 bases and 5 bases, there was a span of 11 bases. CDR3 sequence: CASSPRSLDEQYF. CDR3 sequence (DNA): TGTGCCAGCTCACCGCGAAGCTTGGACGAGCAGTACTTC. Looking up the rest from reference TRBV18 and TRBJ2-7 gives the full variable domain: NAGVMQNPRHLVRRRGQEARLRCSPMKGHSHVYWYRQLPEEGLKFMVYLQKENIIDESGMPKERFSAEFPKEGPSILRIQQVVRGDSAAYFCASSPRSLDEQYFGPGTRLTVT.

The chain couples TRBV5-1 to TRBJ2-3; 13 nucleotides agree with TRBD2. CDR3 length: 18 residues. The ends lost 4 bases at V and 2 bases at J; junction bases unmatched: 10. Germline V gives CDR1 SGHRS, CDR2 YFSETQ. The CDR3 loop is CASSLFVGTSGDTDTQYF. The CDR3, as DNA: TGCGCCAGCAGCCTGTTTGTCGGGACTAGCGGGGACACAGATACGCAGTATTTT.

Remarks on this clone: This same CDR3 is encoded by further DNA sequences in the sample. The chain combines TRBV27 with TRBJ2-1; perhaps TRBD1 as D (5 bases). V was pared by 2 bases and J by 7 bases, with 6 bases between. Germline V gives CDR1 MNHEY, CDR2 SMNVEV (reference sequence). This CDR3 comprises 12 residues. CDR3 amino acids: CASSLRGNEQFF. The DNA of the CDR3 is TGTGCCAGCAGTTTAAGGGGAAATGAGCAGTTCTTC.

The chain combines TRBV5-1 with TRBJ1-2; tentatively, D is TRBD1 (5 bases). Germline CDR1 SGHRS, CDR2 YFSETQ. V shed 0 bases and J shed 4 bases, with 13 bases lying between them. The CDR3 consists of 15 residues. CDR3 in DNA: TGCGCCAGCAGCTTGGGGGGGGTTGACGTCTATGGCTACACCTTC. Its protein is CASSLGGVDVYGYTF.

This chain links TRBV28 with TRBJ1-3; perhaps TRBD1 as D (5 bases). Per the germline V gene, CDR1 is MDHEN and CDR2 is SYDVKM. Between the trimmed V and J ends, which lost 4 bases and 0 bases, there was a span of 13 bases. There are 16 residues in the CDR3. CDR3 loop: CASSSGGALSGNTIYF. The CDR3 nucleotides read TGTGCCAGCAGTTCCGGAGGGGCCCTCTCTGGAAACACCATATATTTT.

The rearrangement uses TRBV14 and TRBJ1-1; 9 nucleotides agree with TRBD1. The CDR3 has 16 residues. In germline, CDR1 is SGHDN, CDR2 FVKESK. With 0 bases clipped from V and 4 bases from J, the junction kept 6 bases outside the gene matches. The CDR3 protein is CASSQELGTGSTEAFF. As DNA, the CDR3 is TGTGCCAGCAGCCAAGAGCTGGGGACAGGGTCCACTGAAGCTTTCTTT.

The CDR3 loop is CASSLFPSGSAEQFF. CDR3 DNA sequence: TGTGCCAGCAGCTTATTCCCTAGCGGGAGTGCTGAGCAGTTCTTC. The chain links TRBV7-3 to TRBJ2-1, with TRBD2 matching over 10 bases. Germline V gives CDR1 SGHTA, CDR2 FQGTGA. V lost 2 bases, J lost 9 bases, and 7 bases stayed unmatched. The CDR3 is 15 amino acids.

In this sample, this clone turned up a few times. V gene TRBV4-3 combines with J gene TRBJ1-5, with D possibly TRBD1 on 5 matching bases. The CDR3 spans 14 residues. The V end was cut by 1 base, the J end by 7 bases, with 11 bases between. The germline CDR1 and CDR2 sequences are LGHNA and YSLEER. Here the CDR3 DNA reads TGCGCCAGCAGCCAAGTGCAGGGTGGCCAGCCCCAGCATTTT. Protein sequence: CASSQVQGGQPQHF.

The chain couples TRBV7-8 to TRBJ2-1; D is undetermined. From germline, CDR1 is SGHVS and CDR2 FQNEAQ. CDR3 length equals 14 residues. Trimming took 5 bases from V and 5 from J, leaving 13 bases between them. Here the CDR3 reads CASSLRLENNEQFF. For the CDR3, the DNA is TGTGCCAGCAGCCTCCGACTGGAAAACAATGAGCAGTTCTTC.

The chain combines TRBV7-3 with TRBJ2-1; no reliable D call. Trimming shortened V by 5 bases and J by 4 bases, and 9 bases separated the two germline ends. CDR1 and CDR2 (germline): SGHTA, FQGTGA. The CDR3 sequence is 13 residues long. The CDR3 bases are TGTGCCAGCAGCCCAACTCATTACAATGAGCAGTTCTTC. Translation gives CASSPTHYNEQFF.

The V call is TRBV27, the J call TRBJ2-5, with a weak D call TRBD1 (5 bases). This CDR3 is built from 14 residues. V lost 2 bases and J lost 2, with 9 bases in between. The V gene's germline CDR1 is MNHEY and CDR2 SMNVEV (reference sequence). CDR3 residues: CASSLGPGQETQYF. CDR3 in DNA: TGTGCCAGCAGTTTAGGCCCAGGGCAAGAGACCCAGTACTTC.

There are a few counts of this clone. The CDR3 DNA sequence: TGTGCCAGCAGCCTTACAGGGGTAGGAAACACCATATATTTT. It codes for CASSLTGVGNTIYF. The gene calls are TRBV7-9 and TRBJ1-3; the match to TRBD1 covers 7 bases. CDR1 is SEHNR, CDR2 FQNEAQ, per germline (reference sequence). J was trimmed by 4 bases and V by 5 bases; bases with no gene match: 5. The CDR3 has 14 amino acids.

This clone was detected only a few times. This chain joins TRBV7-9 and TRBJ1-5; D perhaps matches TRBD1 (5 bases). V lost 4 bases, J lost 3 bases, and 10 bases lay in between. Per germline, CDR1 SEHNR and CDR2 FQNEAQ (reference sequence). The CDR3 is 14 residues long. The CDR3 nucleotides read TGTGCCAGCAGCTCCGACAGCCCCAATCAGCCCCAGCATTTT. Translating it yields CASSSDSPNQPQHF.

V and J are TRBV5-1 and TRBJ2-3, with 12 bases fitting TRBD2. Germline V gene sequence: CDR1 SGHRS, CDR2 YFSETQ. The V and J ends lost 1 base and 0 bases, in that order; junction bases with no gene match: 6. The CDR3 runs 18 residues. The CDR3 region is CASSLFLAGGTSTDTQYF. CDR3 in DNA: TGCGCCAGCAGCTTGTTTCTAGCGGGAGGGACTAGCACAGATACGCAGTATTTT.

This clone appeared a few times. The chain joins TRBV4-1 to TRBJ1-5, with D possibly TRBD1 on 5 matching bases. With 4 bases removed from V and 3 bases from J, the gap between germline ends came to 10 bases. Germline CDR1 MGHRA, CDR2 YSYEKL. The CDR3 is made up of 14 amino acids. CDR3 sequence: CASSLDSYNQPQHF. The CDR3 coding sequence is TGCGCCAGCAGCCTTGACAGTTACAATCAGCCCCAGCATTTT.

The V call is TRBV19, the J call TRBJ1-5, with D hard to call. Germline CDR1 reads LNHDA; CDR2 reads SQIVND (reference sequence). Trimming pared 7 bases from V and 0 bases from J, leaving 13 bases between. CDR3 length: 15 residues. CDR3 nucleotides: TGTGCCAGTATTCTGCAGGTGAATAGCAATCAGCCCCAGCATTTT. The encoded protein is CASILQVNSNQPQHF.

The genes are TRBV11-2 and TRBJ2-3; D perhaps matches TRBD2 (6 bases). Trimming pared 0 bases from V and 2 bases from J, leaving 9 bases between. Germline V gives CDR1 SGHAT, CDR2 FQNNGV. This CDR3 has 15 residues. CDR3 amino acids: CASSLERGFTDTQYF. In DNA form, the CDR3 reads TGTGCCAGCAGCTTAGAGCGGGGTTTCACAGATACGCAGTATTTT.

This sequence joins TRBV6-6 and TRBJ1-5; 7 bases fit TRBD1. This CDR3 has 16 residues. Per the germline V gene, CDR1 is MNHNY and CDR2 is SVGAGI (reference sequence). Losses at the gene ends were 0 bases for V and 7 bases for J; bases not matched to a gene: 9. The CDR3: CASSYSNPQGRQPQHF. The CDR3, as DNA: TGTGCCAGCAGTTACTCAAACCCACAGGGGCGCCAGCCCCAGCATTTT.

The CDR3 DNA follows: TGTGCCAGTAGTCGACAGGTCTTGGGTCAGCCCCAGCATTTT. It is translated as CASSRQVLGQPQHF. The genes are TRBV19 and TRBJ1-5; a weak D match, TRBD1 (6 bases). In germline, CDR1 is LNHDA, CDR2 SQIVND (reference sequence). CDR3 length equals 14 residues. V lost 5 bases to trimming and J lost 6 bases, with 14 bases between them.

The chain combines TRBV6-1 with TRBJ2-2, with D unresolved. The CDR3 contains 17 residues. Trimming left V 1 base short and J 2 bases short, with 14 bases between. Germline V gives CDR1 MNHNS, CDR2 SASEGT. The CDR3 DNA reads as TGTGCCAGCAGTGAAGGCGCTGTCACTGTAAACACCGGGGAGCTGTTTTTT. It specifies CASSEGAVTVNTGELFF.

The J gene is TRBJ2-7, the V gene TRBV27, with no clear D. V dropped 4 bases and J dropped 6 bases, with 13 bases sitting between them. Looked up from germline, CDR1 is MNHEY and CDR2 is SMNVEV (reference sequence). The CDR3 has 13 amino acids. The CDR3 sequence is CASSYRFGSEQYF. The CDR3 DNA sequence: TGTGCCAGCAGTTATCGATTCGGGTCCGAGCAGTACTTC.